This T cell receptor beta chain emerged from a study of cytomegalovirus exposure and HLA in healthy donors. Turning to this clone: Its antigen is currently unknown.

Study-level results: Associated with cytomegalovirus, according to the listing, were some 180 TCR beta chains.

Sequencing used immunoSEQ multiplex PCR; TCRdb keeps in-frame clones, though not all of them. The sample carries fewer than 400,000 clones, 86% recorded once. Trimming at V came to 8 bases and at J to 7 bases, leaving 15 bases not matched to a gene. Germline V CDR1 and CDR2: MNHEY, SMNVEV (reference sequence). The CDR3 sequence is 15 residues long. This clonotype was sampled from a woman aged 18-29 years in good health and CMV-seronegative. Sequenced input: PBMCs. The chain couples TRBV27 to TRBJ2-7, with TRBD2 matching 9 bases. CDR3 sequence: CASWRSGSGGWEQYF. Written as DNA, the CDR3 is TGTGCCAGCTGGCGGAGCGGGAGCGGGGGGTGGGAGCAGTACTTC.